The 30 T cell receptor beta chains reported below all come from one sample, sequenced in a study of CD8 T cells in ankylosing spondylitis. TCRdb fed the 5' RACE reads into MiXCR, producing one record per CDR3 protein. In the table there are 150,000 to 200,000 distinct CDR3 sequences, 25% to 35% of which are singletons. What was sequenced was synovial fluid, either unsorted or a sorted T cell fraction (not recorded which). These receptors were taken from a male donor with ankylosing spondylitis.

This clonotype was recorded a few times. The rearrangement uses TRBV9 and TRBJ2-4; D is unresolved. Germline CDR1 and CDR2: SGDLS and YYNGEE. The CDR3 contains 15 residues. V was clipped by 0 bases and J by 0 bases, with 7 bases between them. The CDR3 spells CASSVDWQAKNIQYF. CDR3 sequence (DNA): TGTGCCAGCAGCGTAGATTGGCAAGCCAAAAACATTCAGTACTTC.

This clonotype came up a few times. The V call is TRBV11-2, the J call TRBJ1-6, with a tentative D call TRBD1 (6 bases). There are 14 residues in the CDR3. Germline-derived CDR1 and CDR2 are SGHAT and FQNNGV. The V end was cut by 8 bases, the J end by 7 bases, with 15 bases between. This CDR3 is CASGTGTENSPLHF. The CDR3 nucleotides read TGTGCCAGCGGTACAGGGACGGAAAATTCACCCCTCCACTTT.

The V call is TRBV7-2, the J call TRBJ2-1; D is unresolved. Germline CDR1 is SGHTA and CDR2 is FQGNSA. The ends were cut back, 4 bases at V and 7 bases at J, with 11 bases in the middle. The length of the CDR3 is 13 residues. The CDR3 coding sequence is TGTGCCAGCAGCTCCGGGCCGAGGAATGAGCAGTTCTTC. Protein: CASSSGPRNEQFF.

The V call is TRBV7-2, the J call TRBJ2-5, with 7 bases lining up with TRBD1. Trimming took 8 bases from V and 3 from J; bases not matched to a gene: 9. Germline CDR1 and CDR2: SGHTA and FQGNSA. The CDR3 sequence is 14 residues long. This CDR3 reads CASFSTGSEETQYF. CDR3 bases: TGTGCCAGCTTTTCGACAGGGAGCGAAGAGACCCAGTACTTC. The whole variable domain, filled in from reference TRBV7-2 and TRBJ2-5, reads GAGVSQSPSNKVTEKGKDVELRCDPISGHTALYWYRQSLGQGLEFLIYFQGNSAPDKSGLPSDRFSAERTGGSVSTLTIQRTQQEDSAVYLCASFSTGSEETQYFGPGTRLLVL.

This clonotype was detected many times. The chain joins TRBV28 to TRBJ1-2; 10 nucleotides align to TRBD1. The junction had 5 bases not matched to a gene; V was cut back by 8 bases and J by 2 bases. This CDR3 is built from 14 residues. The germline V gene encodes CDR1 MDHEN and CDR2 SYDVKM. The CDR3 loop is CASGKTGGNYGYTF. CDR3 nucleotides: TGTGCCAGCGGAAAGACAGGGGGCAACTATGGCTACACCTTC.

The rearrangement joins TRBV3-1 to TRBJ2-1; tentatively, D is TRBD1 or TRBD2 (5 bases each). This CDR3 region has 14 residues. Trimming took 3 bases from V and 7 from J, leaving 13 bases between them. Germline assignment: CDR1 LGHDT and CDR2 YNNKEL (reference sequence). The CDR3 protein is CASSQVDEGNEQFF. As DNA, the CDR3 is TGTGCCAGCAGCCAGGTTGACGAGGGGAATGAGCAGTTCTTC.

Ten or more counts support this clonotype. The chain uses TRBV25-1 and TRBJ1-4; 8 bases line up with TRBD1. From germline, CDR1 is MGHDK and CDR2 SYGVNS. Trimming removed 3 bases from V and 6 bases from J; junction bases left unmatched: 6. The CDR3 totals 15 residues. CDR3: CASSDFGQGYEKLFF. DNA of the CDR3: TGTGCCAGCAGTGACTTCGGACAGGGCTATGAAAAACTGTTTTTT. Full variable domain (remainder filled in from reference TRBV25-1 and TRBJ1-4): EADIYQTPRYLVIGTGKKITLECSQTMGHDKMYWYQQDPGMELHLIHYSYGVNSTEKGDLSSESTVSRIRTEHFPLTLESARPSHTSQYLCASSDFGQGYEKLFFGSGTQLSVL.

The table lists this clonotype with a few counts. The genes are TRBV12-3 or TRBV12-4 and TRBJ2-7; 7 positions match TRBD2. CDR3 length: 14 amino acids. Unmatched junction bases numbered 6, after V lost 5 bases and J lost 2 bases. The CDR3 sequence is CASSLGTTAYEQYF. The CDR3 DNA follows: TGTGCCAGCAGTCTCGGGACTACAGCCTACGAGCAGTACTTC.

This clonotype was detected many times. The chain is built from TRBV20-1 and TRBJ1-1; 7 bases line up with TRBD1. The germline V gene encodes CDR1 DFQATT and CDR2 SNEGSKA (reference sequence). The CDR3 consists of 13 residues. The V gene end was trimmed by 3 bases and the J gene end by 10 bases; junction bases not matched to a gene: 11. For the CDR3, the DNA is TGCAGTGCTAGTGGACAGGCAGTTGGGCGAGCTTTCTTT. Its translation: CSASGQAVGRAFF.

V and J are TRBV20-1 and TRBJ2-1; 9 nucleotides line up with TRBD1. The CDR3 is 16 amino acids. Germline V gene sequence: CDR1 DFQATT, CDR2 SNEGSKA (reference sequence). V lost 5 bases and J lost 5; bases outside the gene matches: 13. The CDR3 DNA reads TGCAGTGCTCTCACACCCGGGACAGGGTCGCACAATGAGCAGTTCTTC. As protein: CSALTPGTGSHNEQFF.

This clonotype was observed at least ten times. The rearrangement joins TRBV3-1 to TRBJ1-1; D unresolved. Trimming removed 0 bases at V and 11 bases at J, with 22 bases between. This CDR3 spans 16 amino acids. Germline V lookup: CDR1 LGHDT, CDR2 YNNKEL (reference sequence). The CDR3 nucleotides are TGTGCCAGCAGCCAAGAGGGTCACGGAAACGACTTTAGGGCTTTCTTT. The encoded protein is CASSQEGHGNDFRAFF.

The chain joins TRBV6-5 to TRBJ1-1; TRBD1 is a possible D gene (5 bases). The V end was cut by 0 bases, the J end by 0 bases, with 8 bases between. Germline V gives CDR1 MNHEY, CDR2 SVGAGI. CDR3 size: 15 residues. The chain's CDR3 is CASSYSGGVNTEAFF. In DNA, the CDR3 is TGTGCCAGCAGTTACTCTGGAGGGGTGAACACTGAAGCTTTCTTT.

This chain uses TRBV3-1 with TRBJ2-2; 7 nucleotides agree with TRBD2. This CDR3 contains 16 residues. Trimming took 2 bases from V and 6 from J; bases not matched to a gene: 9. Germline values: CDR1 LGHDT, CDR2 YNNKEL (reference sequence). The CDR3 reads CASSQRETSPAGELFF. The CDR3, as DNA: TGTGCCAGCAGCCAAAGGGAGACTAGCCCTGCCGGGGAGCTGTTTTTT.

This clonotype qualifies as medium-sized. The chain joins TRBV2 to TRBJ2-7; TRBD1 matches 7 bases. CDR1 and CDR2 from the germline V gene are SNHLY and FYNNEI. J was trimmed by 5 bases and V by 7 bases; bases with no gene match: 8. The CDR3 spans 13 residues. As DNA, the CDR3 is TGTGCCAGCACCAGAGACAGGGACCACGAGCAGTACTTC. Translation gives CASTRDRDHEQYF.

CDR3 DNA: TGTGCCAGCTCACCACAGAAGGGTACTGAAGCTTTCTTT. It translates to CASSPQKGTEAFF. V is TRBV18 and J is TRBJ1-1; D not certain. The length of the CDR3 is 13 residues. Germline lookup yields CDR1 KGHSH and CDR2 LQKENI. Trimming shortened V by 1 base and J by 5 bases, and 8 bases separated the two germline ends.

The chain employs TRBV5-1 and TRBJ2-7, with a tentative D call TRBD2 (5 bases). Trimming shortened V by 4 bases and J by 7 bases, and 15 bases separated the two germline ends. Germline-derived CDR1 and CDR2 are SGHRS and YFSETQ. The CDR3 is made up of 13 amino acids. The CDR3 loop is CASSPPRGVEQYF. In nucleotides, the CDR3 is TGCGCCAGCAGCCCCCCCCGGGGAGTGGAGCAGTACTTC.

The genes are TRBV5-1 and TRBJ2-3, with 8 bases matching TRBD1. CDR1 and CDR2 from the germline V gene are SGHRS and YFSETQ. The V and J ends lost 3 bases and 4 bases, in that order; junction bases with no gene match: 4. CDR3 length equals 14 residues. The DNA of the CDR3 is TGCGCCAGCAGCTGGCAGGGGGCTTCAGATACGCAGTATTTT. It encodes CASSWQGASDTQYF.

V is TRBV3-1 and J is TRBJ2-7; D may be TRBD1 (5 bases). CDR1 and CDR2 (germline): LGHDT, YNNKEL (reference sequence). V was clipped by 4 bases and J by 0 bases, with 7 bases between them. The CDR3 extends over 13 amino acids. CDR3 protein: CASSRTFSYEQYF. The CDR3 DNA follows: TGTGCCAGCAGCCGGACATTCTCCTACGAGCAGTACTTC.

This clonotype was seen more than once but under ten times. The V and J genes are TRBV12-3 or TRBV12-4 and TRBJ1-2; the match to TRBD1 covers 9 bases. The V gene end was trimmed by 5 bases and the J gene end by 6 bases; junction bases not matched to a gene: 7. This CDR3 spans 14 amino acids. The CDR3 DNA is TGTGCCAGCAGTCTAGACAGGGGGAAGAATGGCTACACCTTC. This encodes CASSLDRGKNGYTF.

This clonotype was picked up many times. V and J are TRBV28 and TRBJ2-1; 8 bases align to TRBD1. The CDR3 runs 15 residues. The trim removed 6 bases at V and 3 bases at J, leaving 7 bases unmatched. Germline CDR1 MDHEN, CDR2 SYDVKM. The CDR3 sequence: CASRSDRGFYNEQFF. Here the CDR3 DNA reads TGTGCCAGCAGATCAGACAGGGGTTTCTACAATGAGCAGTTCTTC.

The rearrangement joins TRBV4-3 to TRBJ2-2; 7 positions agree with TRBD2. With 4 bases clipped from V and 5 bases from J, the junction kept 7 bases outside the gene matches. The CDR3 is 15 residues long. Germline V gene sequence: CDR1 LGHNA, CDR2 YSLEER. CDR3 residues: CASSPRGRGTGELFF. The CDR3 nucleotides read TGCGCCAGCAGCCCGAGAGGGCGGGGGACCGGGGAGCTGTTTTTT.

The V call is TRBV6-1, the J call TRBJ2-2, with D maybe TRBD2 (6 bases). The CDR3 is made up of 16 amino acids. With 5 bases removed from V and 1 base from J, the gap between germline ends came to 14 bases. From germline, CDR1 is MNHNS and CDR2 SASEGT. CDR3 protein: CASSPRDSRNTGELFF. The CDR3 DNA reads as TGTGCCAGCAGTCCCCGGGACTCCCGGAACACCGGGGAGCTGTTTTTT.

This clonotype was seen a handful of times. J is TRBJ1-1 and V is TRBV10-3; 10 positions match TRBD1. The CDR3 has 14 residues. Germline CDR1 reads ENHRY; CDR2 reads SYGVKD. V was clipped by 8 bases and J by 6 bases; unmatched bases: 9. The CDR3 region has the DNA TGTGCCATCCGAGGGGCGACAGGGGGCGCTGAAGCTTTCTTT. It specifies CAIRGATGGAEAFF.

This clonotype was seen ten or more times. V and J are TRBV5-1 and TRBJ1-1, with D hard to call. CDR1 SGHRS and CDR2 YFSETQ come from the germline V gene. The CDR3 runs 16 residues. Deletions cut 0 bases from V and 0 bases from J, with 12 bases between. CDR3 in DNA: TGCGCCAGCAGCTTGGGGGCCCACAACCTGAACACTGAAGCTTTCTTT. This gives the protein CASSLGAHNLNTEAFF.

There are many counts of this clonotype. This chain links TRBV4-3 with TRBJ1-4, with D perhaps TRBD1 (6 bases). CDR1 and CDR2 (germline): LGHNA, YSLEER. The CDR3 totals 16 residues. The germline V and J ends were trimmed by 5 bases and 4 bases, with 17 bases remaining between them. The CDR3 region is CASSSRPGQSNEKLFF. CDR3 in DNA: TGCGCCAGCAGCTCCCGCCCGGGACAAAGTAATGAAAAACTGTTTTTT.

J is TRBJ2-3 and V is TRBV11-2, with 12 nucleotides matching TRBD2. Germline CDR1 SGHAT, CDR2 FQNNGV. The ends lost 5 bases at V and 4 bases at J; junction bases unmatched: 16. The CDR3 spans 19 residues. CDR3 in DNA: TGTGCCAGCAGCCTCCTAGGCCCGACTAGCGGGAGTATCGCAGATACGCAGTATTTT. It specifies CASSLLGPTSGSIADTQYF.

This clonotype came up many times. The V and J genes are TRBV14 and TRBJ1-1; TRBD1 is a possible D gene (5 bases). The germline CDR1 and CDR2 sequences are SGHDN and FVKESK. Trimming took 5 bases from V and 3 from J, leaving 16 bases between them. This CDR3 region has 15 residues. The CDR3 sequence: CASSEIRGLYTEAFF. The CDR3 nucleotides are TGTGCCAGCAGCGAAATAAGGGGACTTTACACTGAAGCTTTCTTT. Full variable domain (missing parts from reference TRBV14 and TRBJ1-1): EAGVTQFPSHSVIEKGQTVTLRCDPISGHDNLYWYRRVMGKEIKFLLHFVKESKQDESGMPNNRFLAERTGGTYSTLKVQPAELEDSGVYFCASSEIRGLYTEAFFGQGTRLTVV.

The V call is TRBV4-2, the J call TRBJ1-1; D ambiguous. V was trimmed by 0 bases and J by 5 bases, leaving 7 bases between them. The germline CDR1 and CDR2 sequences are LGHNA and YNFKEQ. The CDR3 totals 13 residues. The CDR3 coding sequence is TGTGCCAGCAGCCAAGACCTTAGAACTGAAGCTTTCTTT. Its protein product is CASSQDLRTEAFF.

The CDR3 loop reads CASSFGRYRQPQHF. The CDR3 DNA is TGTGCCAGCAGTTTTGGTCGGTACAGACAGCCCCAGCATTTT. The chain carries TRBV27 and TRBJ1-5; D not resolved. Germline V CDR1 and CDR2: MNHEY, SMNVEV (reference sequence). The CDR3 spans 14 residues. Trimming stripped 3 bases from V and 7 bases from J, with 13 bases between.

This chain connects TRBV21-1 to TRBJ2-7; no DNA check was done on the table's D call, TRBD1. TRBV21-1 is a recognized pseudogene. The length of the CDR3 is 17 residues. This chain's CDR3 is CASSKVRGPIHSYEQYF. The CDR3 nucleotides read TGTGCCAGCAGCAAAGTGAGGGGACCTATCCACTCCTACGAGCAGTACTTC.